The 23 T cell receptor beta chains listed next were all sequenced from one sample in a study of tumor and adjacent non-tumor tissue in lung cancer. This sample's RNA came from whole unsorted tissue. TCRbeta libraries were built with three rounds of nested PCR, modified from ARM-PCR. TCRdb re-analysed the multiplex PCR reads in MiXCR, keeping a single row per CDR3 protein. Of 89,000 or so distinct CDR3 sequences in the sample, roughly two thirds were seen once. The sequencing sample was made of lung tumor tissue. The receptors derive from a man between 65 and 85 years old with non-small cell lung cancer.

The sample holds many counts of this clonotype. The genes are TRBV20-1 and TRBJ1-2; D unresolved. In germline, CDR1 is DFQATT, CDR2 SNEGSKA (reference sequence). The V end was cut by 3 bases, the J end by 1 base, with 0 bases between. CDR3 length: 10 amino acids. The CDR3 spells CSASNYGYTF. The CDR3 DNA follows: TGCAGTGCTAGTAACTATGGCTACACCTTC.

Only a few counts were recorded for this clonotype. The CDR3 carries no conserved terminal phenylalanine or tryptophan, so it likely arises from a read error. The chain joins TRBV12-3 or TRBV12-4 to TRBJ2-7, with D perhaps TRBD2 (7 bases). V was trimmed by 6 bases and J by 2 bases, leaving 17 bases between them. The CDR3 contains 15 residues. The DNA of the CDR3 is TGTGCCAGCAGCCGAGGGGGGGGGTCGACCTACGAGCAGTACTCC. It yields the protein CASSRGGGSTYEQYS.

The genes are TRBV4-1 and TRBJ2-7; possibly TRBD1 for D (6 bases). The CDR3 covers 15 residues. The V gene's germline CDR1 is MGHRA and CDR2 YSYEKL. Trimming stripped 8 bases from V and 6 bases from J, with 23 bases between. This chain's CDR3 is CASYQGPLGGLEQYF. Here the CDR3 DNA reads TGCGCCAGCTACCAGGGCCCTTTAGGGGGTCTCGAGCAGTACTTC.

This clonotype appeared many times. J is TRBJ2-7 and V is TRBV25-1; the D gene could be TRBD1 or TRBD2 (5 bases each). Looked up from germline, CDR1 is MGHDK and CDR2 is SYGVNS. The V end was cut by 4 bases, the J end by 0 bases, with 13 bases between. This CDR3 contains 15 residues. The CDR3 region is CASSAQGASSYEQYF. CDR3 coding DNA: TGTGCCAGCAGTGCCCAGGGAGCGAGCTCCTACGAGCAGTACTTC.

For this clonotype: This could be a read error, since a much larger clone is one nucleotide away. This CDR3 fails to terminate in the conserved phenylalanine or tryptophan, so it likely reflects a read error. The limits of the CDR3 on the DNA are not certain, so only TCRdb's listed CDR3 is given. J is TRBJ1-4 and V is TRBV6-1; the table assigns TRBD1, which was not confirmed against the DNA. Germline CDR1 and CDR2: MNHNS and SASEGT. The CDR3 has 13 amino acids, counting both end residues. The CDR3 loop is CASSERTAEKLVL.

In the case of this clonotype: The junction does not match germline at one end; this may be a read error. The rearrangement uses TRBV7-8 and TRBJ2-7; 10 bases are a match to TRBD1. The CDR3 runs 15 residues. Germline loops: CDR1 SGHVS, CDR2 FQNEAQ. The CDR3 sequence is CSSSFGTGVSYEQYF. In DNA, the CDR3 is TGTTCCAGCAGCTTTGGGACAGGGGTCTCCTACGAGCAGTACTTC.

This chain uses TRBV11-1 with TRBJ2-3; D gene unclear. The germline CDR1 and CDR2 sequences are SGHAT and FQDESV (reference sequence). Trimming pared 2 bases from V and 15 bases from J, leaving 24 bases between. The CDR3 sequence is 15 residues long. This CDR3 is CASSLLGRVTDTQYF. CDR3 nucleotide sequence: TGTGCCAGCAGCTTACTGGGTAGGGTCACAGATACACAATATTTT.

As regards this clonotype: Its ends do not fully match the called genes, so a read error is possible. The rearrangement joins TRBV11-3 to TRBJ2-1; D may correspond to TRBD1 or TRBD2 (6 bases each). CDR1 is SGHNT and CDR2 is YENEEA in the germline V gene. The CDR3 is 14 amino acids. The CDR3 region has the DNA TGTGCCGGCAGCTCCGGGGGCCGTCTCAATAAGCAGTTCTTC. Its translation: CAGSSGGRLNKQFF.

As for this clonotype: Given a much more abundant clone one base away, this may be a read error. This rearrangement joins TRBV12-3 or TRBV12-4 to TRBJ2-1; D perhaps matches TRBD2 (5 bases). The CDR3 is 18 residues long. V lost 2 bases and J 3 bases, leaving 20 bases between the germline ends. The CDR3 sequence: CASSLLSRAEGLYNEQFF. CDR3 sequence (DNA): TGTGCCAGCAGTTTACTATCCAGAGCGGAAGGGCTCTACAATGAGCAGTTCTTC.

Notes on this clonotype: A junction end diverges from the germline sequence, so it may reflect a read error. This chain uses TRBV11-3 with TRBJ2-5, with D uncertain. The CDR3 totals 13 residues. Germline CDR1 is SGHNT and CDR2 is YENEEA. CDR3 bases: TGTGCCAGCAGCTTAGATCGGCATGAGATCCAGTACTTC. It is translated as CASSLDRHEIQYF.

This clonotype was recorded at least ten times. J is TRBJ1-2 and V is TRBV6-5, with 10 positions matching TRBD1. After removal of 6 bases from V and 3 bases from J, the junction contained 16 bases not matched to a gene. The CDR3 has 18 amino acids. CDR1 and CDR2 from the germline V gene are MNHEY and SVGAGI. The CDR3 loop reads CASRISMGGTGVHYGYTF. The CDR3 DNA sequence: TGTGCCAGCAGGATATCGATGGGGGGGACAGGGGTTCACTATGGCTACACCTTC.

Of note for this clonotype: The junction departs from the called germline gene at one end, perhaps through a read error. The V and J genes are TRBV20-1 and TRBJ1-4; unclear D gene. CDR3 length equals 12 residues. The germline V gene has CDR1 DFQATT and CDR2 SNEGSKA (reference sequence). DNA of the CDR3: TGCAATGCTATATCAGCGCCCAAAAAACTGTTTTTT. The encoded protein is CNAISAPKKLFF.

Many counts were recorded for this clonotype. The gene calls are TRBV6-5 and TRBJ2-5; D gene unclear. Looked up from germline, CDR1 is MNHEY and CDR2 is SVGAGI. This CDR3 is 13 amino acids long. Trimming pared 2 bases from V and 6 bases from J, leaving 10 bases between. Written as DNA, the CDR3 is TGTGCCAGCAGTTACACGGCCGGGCAGACCCAGTACTTC. This gives the protein CASSYTAGQTQYF.

The chain recombines TRBV19 with TRBJ2-1; possible D gene TRBD2, 5 bases. Looked up from germline, CDR1 is LNHDA and CDR2 is SQIVND (reference sequence). This CDR3 comprises 13 residues. The ends were cut back, 6 bases at V and 9 bases at J, with 15 bases in the middle. The CDR3 coding sequence is TGTGCCAGTAGCGCCGGGTCCCGGGGTGAGCAGTTCTTC. Translated, it gives CASSAGSRGEQFF.

This clonotype was recorded many times. The chain combines TRBV6-9 with TRBJ1-2, with D perhaps TRBD1 (5 bases). CDR1 and CDR2 from the germline V gene are MNHGY and SVAAGI. The CDR3 extends over 12 amino acids. V lost 7 bases to trimming and J lost 7 bases, with 13 bases between them. CDR3: CASTPGCSGYTF. The CDR3 nucleotides are TGTGCCAGCACCCCAGGGTGCTCTGGCTACACCTTC.

This clonotype was picked up many times. V is TRBV6-2 or TRBV6-3 and J is TRBJ1-1, with no clear D. The CDR3 loop spans 14 amino acids. The germline V gene encodes CDR1 MNHEY and CDR2 SVGEGT. Deletions cut 2 bases from V and 3 bases from J, with 10 bases between. CDR3 loop: CASSYKGADTEAFF. DNA for the CDR3: TGTGCCAGCAGTTACAAGGGCGCGGACACTGAAGCTTTCTTT.

This clonotype was found many times. The chain uses TRBV5-6 and TRBJ1-2; no reliable D call. CDR3 size: 15 residues. The V gene lost 0 bases and the J gene lost 5 bases, with 14 bases spanning the gap. CDR1 is SGHDT, CDR2 YYEEEE, per germline. CDR3 DNA: TGTGCCAGCAGCTTGGTGCGGCGGATTCTTTATGGCTACACCTTC. Protein: CASSLVRRILYGYTF. Full variable domain (outside the CDR3, taken from reference TRBV5-6 and TRBJ1-2): DAGVTQSPTHLIKTRGQQVTLRCSPKSGHDTVSWYQQALGQGPQFIFQYYEEEERQRGNFPDRFSGHQFPNYSSELNVNALLLGDSALYLCASSLVRRILYGYTFGSGTRLTVV.

On this clonotype: An end of the junction does not agree with germline; a read error may underlie this. This rearrangement joins TRBV5-4 to TRBJ2-2, with a tentative D call TRBD2 (5 bases). This CDR3 is built from 16 residues. Looked up from germline, CDR1 is SGHNT and CDR2 is YYREEE (reference sequence). The chain's CDR3 is CASNSGSPTETGELFF. The CDR3 bases are TGTGCCAGCAACTCGGGGAGTCCTACGGAGACCGGGGAACTGTTTTTT.

As for this clonotype: The junction shows a germline mismatch at one end, possibly a read error. This sequence joins TRBV6-1 and TRBJ2-3; 7 nucleotides line up with TRBD2. The CDR3 runs to 18 residues. Germline V gene data show CDR1 as MNHNS and CDR2 as SASEGT. The CDR3, as DNA: TGTGCCAGCAGTGAAGCGGGAGGGAGAGGACGTTGCACAAATACGCAGTATTTT. Translated, it gives CASSEAGGRGRCTNTQYF.

The rearrangement uses TRBV29-1 and TRBJ2-7; 8 positions match TRBD2. This CDR3 is 14 amino acids long. Losses at the gene ends were 6 bases for V and 9 bases for J; bases not matched to a gene: 16. CDR1 is SQVTM and CDR2 is ANQGSEA in the germline V gene. The CDR3 DNA reads as TGCAGCGTGCAACTAGCGGTAGGGCCTCGGGCGCAGTACTTC. Encoded protein: CSVQLAVGPRAQYF.

This clonotype occurred a few times. The rearrangement uses TRBV24-1 and TRBJ2-5; 12 nucleotides align to TRBD2. J lost 2 bases, V lost 6 bases, and 12 bases had no gene match. In germline, CDR1 is KGHDR, CDR2 SFDVKD. The CDR3 has 18 residues. The CDR3: CATSPGHLAGGGQETQYF. CDR3 DNA: TGTGCCACCAGTCCTGGTCACCTAGCGGGGGGGGGGCAAGAGACCCAGTACTTC.

For this clonotype: The germline gene is not matched at one end of the junction; a read error may be the cause. This sequence joins TRBV6-1 and TRBJ2-7; TRBD1 matches 7 bases. The CDR3 is 13 residues long. From germline, CDR1 is MNHNS and CDR2 SASEGT. The CDR3 here is CASRGTVAYEQCF. In DNA form, the CDR3 reads TGTGCCAGCAGGGGGACAGTCGCCTACGAGCAGTGCTTC.

Points on this clonotype: Germline and junction disagree at one end, which may indicate a read error. The chain combines TRBV28 with TRBJ2-7; no reliable D call. The CDR3 has 11 residues. CDR1 MDHEN and CDR2 SYDVKM come from the germline V gene. The CDR3 is CASSGPLEQYF. Written as DNA, the CDR3 is TGTGCCAGCTCTGGGCCATTAGAGCAGTATTTC.